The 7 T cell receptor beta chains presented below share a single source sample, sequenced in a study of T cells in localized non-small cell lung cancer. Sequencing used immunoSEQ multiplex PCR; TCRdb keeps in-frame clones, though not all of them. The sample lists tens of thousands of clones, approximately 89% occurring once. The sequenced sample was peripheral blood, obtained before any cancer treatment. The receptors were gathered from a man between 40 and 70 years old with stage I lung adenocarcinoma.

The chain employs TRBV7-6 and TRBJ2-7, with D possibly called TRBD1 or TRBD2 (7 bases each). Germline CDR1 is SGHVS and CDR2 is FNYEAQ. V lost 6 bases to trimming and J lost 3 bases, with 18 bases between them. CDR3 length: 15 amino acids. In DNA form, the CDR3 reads TGTGCCAGCAGGCCACTGGGAGGGGACAGCTACGAGCAGTACTTC. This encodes CASRPLGGDSYEQYF.

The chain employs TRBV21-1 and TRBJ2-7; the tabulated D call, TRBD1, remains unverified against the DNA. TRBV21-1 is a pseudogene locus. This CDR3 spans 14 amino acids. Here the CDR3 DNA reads TGTGCCAGCAGCACCTCTGACAGGACCTCTGAGCAGTACTTC. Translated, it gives CASSTSDRTSEQYF.

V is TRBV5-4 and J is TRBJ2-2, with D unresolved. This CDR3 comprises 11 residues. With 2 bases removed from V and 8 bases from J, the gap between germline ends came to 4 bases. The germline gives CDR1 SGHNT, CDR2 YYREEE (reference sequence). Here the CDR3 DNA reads TGTGCCAGCAGCTTAATGGGGGAGCTGTTTTTT. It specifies CASSLMGELFF.

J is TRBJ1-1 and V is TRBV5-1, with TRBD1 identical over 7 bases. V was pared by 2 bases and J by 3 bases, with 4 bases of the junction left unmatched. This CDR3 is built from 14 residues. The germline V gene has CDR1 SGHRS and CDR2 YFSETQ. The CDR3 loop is CASSFADRYTEAFF. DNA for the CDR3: TGCGCCAGCAGCTTCGCGGACAGGTACACTGAAGCTTTCTTT.

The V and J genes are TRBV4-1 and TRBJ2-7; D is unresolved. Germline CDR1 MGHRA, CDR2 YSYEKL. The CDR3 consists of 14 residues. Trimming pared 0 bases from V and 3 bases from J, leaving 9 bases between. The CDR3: CASSQEQPNYEQYF. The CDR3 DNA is TGCGCCAGCAGCCAAGAACAACCGAACTACGAGCAGTACTTC.

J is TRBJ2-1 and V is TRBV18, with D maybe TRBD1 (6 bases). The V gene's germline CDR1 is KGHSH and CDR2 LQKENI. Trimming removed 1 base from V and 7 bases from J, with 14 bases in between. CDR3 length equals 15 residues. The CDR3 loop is CASSPLRDIRNEQFF. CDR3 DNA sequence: TGTGCCAGCTCACCACTCCGGGACATAAGGAATGAGCAGTTCTTC.

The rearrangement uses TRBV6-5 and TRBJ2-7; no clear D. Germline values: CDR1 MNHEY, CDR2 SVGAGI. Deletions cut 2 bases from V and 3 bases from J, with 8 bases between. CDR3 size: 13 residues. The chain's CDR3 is CASSYGLGYEQYF. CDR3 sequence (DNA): TGTGCCAGCAGTTACGGGTTGGGCTACGAGCAGTACTTC.